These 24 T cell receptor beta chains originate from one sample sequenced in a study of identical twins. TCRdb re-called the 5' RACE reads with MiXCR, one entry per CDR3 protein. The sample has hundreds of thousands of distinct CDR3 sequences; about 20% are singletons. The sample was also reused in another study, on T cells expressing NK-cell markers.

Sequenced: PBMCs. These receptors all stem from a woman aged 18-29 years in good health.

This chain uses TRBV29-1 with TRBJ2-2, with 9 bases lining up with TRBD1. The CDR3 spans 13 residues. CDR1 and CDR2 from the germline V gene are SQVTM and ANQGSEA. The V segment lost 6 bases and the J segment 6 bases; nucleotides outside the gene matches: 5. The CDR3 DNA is TGCAGCGTCCGGGACAGGGTCCCCGGGGAGCTGTTTTTT. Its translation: CSVRDRVPGELFF.

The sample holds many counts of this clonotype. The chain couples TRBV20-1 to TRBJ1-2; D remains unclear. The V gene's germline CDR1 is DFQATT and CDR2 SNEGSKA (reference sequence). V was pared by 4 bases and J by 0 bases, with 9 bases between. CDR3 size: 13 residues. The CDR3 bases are TGCAGTGCTATACGCGTAGCTAACTATGGCTACACCTTC. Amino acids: CSAIRVANYGYTF.

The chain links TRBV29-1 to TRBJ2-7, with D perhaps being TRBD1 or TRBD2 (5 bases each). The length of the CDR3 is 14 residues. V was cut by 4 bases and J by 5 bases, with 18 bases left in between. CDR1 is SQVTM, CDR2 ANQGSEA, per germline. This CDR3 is CSVASPRGVHEQYF. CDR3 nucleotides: TGCAGCGTTGCCTCCCCCCGAGGGGTCCACGAGCAGTACTTC.

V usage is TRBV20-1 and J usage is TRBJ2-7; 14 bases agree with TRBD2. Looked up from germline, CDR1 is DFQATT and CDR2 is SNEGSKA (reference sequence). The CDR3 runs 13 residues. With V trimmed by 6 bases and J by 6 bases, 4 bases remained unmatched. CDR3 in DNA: TGCAGTGCAAGGACTAGCGGGGGGAGCGAGCAGTACTTC. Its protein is CSARTSGGSEQYF.

The CDR3 reads CASSLLSSGRANEQFF. The CDR3 nucleotides read TGTGCCAGCAGCTTACTGTCTAGCGGGAGGGCCAATGAGCAGTTCTTC. The chain uses TRBV7-2 and TRBJ2-1, with 12 bases identical to TRBD2. The germline V gene encodes CDR1 SGHTA and CDR2 FQGNSA. The CDR3 covers 16 residues. V was pared by 2 bases and J by 6 bases, with 5 bases of the junction left unmatched.

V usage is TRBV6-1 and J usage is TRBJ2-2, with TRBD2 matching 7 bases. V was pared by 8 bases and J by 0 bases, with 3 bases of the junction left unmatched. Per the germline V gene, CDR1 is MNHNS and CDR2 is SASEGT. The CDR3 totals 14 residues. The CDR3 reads CASGRGANTGELFF. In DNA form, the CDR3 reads TGTGCCAGCGGGAGGGGAGCGAACACCGGGGAGCTGTTTTTT.

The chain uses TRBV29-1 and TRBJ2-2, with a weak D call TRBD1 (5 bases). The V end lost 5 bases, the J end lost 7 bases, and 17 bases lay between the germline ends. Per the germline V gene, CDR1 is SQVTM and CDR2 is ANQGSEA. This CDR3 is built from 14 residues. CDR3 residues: CSVSPGSTDGELFF. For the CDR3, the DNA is TGCAGCGTTTCGCCAGGGTCGACAGACGGGGAGCTGTTTTTT.

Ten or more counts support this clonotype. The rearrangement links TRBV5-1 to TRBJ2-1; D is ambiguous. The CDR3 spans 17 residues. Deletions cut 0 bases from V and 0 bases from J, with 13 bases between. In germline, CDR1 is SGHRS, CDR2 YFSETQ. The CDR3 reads CASSLAGRRSSYNEQFF. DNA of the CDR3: TGCGCCAGCAGCTTGGCTGGGCGTAGAAGCTCCTACAATGAGCAGTTCTTC.

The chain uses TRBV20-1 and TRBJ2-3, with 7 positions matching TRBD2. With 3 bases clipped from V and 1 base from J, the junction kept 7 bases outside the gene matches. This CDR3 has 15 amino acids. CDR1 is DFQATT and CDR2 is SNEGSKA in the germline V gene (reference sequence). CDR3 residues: CSASNPTSGTDTQYF. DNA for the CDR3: TGCAGTGCTAGTAACCCTACTAGCGGCACAGATACGCAGTATTTT.

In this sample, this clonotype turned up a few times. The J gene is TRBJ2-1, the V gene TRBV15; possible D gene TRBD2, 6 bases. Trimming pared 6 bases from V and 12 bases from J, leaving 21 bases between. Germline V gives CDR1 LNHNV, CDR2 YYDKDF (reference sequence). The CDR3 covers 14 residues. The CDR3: CATSPVSFERVQFF. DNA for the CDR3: TGTGCCACCAGTCCCGTATCTTTTGAGCGGGTGCAGTTCTTC.

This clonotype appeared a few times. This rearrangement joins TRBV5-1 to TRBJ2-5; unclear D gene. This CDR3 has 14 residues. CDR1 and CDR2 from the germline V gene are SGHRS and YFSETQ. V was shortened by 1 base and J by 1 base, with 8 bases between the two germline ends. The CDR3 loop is CASSLRASQETQYF. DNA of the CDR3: TGCGCCAGCAGCTTGAGGGCAAGCCAAGAGACCCAGTACTTC.

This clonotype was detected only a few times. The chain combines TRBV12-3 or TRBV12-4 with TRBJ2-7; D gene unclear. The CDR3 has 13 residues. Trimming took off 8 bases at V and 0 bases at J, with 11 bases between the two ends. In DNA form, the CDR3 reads TGTGCCAGCGCGCAAGGGCACTCCTACGAGCAGTACTTC. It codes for CASAQGHSYEQYF.

The CDR3 loop is CASSHNPGGEEQFF. Here the CDR3 DNA reads TGTGCCAGCAGCCATAACCCCGGGGGAGAGGAGCAGTTCTTC. The J gene is TRBJ2-1, the V gene TRBV12-3 or TRBV12-4, with D perhaps matching TRBD2 (6 bases). V lost 6 bases to trimming and J lost 10 bases, with 19 bases between them. The CDR3 runs to 14 residues.

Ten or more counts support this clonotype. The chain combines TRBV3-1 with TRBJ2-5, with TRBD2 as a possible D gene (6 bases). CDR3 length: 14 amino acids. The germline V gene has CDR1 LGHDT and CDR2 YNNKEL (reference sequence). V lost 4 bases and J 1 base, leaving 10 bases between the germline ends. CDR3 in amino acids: CASSPGTPQETQYF. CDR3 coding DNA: TGTGCCAGCAGCCCCGGGACTCCCCAAGAGACCCAGTACTTC.

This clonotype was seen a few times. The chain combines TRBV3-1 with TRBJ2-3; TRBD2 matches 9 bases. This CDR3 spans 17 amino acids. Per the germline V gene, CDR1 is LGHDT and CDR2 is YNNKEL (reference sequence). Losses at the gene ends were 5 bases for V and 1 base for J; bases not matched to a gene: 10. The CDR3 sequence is CASSATFSGGRTDTQYF. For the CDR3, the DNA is TGTGCCAGCAGCGCCACCTTTAGCGGGGGTCGCACAGATACGCAGTATTTT.

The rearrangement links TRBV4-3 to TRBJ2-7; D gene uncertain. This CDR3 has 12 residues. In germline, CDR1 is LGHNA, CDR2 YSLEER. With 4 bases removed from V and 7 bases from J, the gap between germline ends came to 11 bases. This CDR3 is CASSRSFGEQYF. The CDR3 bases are TGCGCCAGCAGCCGGAGTTTTGGGGAGCAGTACTTC.

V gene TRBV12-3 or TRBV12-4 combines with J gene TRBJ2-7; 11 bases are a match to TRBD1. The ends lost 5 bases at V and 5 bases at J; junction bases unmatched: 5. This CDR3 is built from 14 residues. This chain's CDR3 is CASSRTGGRNEQYF. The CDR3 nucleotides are TGTGCCAGCAGTCGGACAGGGGGCAGGAACGAGCAGTACTTC.

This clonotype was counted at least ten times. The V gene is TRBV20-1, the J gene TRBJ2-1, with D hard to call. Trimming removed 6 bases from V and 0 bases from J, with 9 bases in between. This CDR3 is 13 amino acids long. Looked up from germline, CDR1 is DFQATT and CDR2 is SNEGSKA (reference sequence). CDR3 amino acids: CSAQGRSYNEQFF. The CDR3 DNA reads TGCAGTGCCCAAGGGCGCTCCTACAATGAGCAGTTCTTC.

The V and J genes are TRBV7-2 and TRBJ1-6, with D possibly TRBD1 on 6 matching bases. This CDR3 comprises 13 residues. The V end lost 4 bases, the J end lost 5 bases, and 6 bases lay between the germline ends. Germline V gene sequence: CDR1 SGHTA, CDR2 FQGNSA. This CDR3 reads CASSWTDNSPLHF. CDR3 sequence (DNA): TGTGCCAGCAGCTGGACAGATAATTCACCCCTCCACTTT.

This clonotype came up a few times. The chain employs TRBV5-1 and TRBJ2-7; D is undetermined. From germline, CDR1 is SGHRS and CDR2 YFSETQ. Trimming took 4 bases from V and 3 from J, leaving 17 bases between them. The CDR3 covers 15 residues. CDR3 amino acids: CASSLVPASYYEQYF. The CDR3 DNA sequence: TGCGCCAGCAGCCTGGTGCCGGCCAGTTACTACGAGCAGTACTTC.

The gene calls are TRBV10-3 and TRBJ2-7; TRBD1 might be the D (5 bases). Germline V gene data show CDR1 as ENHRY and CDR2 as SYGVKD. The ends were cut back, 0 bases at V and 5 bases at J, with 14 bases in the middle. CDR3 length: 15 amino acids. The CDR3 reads CAISESIGARDEQYF. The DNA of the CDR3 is TGTGCCATCAGTGAGTCGATCGGAGCCAGGGACGAGCAGTACTTC.

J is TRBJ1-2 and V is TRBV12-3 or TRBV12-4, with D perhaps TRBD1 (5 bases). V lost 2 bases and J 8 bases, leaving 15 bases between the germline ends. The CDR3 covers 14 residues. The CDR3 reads CASSLPPRVRGYTF. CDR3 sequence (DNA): TGTGCCAGCAGTTTACCTCCCAGGGTCCGAGGCTACACCTTC.

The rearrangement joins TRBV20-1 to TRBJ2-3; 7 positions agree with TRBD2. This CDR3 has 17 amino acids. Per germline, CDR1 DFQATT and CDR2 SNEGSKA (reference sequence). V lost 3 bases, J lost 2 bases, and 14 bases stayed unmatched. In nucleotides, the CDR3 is TGCAGTGCTAGGGGGAGGGGCCCTCCCGTATTCACAGATACGCAGTATTTT. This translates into CSARGRGPPVFTDTQYF.

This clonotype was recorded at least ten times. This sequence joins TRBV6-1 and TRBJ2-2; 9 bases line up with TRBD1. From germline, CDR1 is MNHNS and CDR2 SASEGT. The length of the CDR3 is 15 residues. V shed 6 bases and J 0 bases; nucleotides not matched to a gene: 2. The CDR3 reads CASRWDRANTGELFF. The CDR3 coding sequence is TGTGCCAGCAGGTGGGACAGGGCGAACACCGGGGAGCTGTTTTTT.